Included here is one TCR beta chain sequence, with context. TCR beta sequencing was performed on blood CD8+ and CD4+ T cells. In contrast to the negatively isolated CD8+ and CD4+ T cells, TEMRA cells were FACS-enriched. RNA totalling roughly 0.45 to 1 ug underwent reverse transcription with random hexamers. TCR beta CDR3 was amplified by immunoSEQ covering 54 Vbeta and 13 Jbeta. TCRdb processed the immunoSEQ multiplex PCR reads anew with MiXCR; each CDR3 protein has one entry. The data contain about 200,000 distinct CDR3 sequences, about 95% of them singletons. The sample belongs to a study of CD8 T cells in Susac syndrome. The CDR3 runs to 13 residues. The V gene's germline CDR1 is GTSNPN and CDR2 SVGIG (reference sequence). Trimming stripped 0 bases from V and 6 bases from J, with 10 bases between.

The rearrangement links TRBV30 to TRBJ2-3; D is uncertain. The TCR comes from a human donor with multiple sclerosis. The specimen sequenced was CD4+ T cells from PBMCs. The CDR3 loop reads CAWSVRTGDTQYF. Here the CDR3 DNA reads TGTGCCTGGAGTGTTCGAACCGGGGATACGCAGTATTTT.